This is a list of T cell receptor beta chains from one sample in a study of radiotherapy plus CTLA-4 blockade in lung cancer. Sequenced by immunoSEQ multiplex PCR; TCRdb stores in-frame clones only, minus some. The table lists more than 80,000 clones, about 84% of them singletons. The specimen was peripheral blood, collected from a patient treated with radiotherapy plus ipilimumab. These receptors were collected from a human donor with non-small cell lung cancer that progressed on radiotherapy plus ipilimumab. Some clones in this sample may be carry-over from other donors' samples. The CDR3 runs from the conserved cysteine through the conserved F or W. The order of the fields is V gene, D gene, J gene, clone size, CDR3 protein, CDR3 DNA. The D gene is left open where the match is weak. Not every row has a clone size; where given, it reads once, few, many or a size class.

>TRBV19|NA|TRBJ1-3|few
CASSNWDWESSGNTIYF
TGTGCCAGTAGTAACTGGGACTGGGAGAGCTCTGGAAACACCATATATTTT
>TRBV5-6|TRBD1|TRBJ1-3|few
CASRRRQGYGNTIYF
TGTGCCAGCAGGAGGAGACAGGGTTATGGAAACACCATATATTTT
>TRBV2|NA|TRBJ2-2|NA
CASSDNFANTGELFF
TGTGCCAGCAGTGACAATTTCGCGAACACCGGGGAGCTGTTTTTT
>TRBV28|TRBD2|TRBJ2-3|NA
CASSFWFSLASGGNTDTQYF
TGTGCCAGCAGTTTTTGGTTTTCCCTGGCTAGCGGGGGAAACACAGATACGCAGTATTTT
>TRBV6-6|TRBD2|TRBJ2-2|NA
CASSHGLAGETGELFF
TGTGCCAGCAGTCATGGACTAGCGGGGGAGACCGGGGAGCTGTTTTTT
>TRBV11-2|NA|TRBJ2-7|NA
CASSPRPYEQYF
TGTGCCAGCAGCCCTAGGCCCTACGAGCAGTACTTC
>TRBV2|NA|TRBJ1-3|NA
CASSEGTHGNTIYF
TGTGCCAGCAGTGAAGGGACTCACGGAAACACCATATATTTT
>TRBV9|NA|TRBJ2-3|NA
CASSVGASSSTDTQYF
TGTGCCAGCAGCGTAGGCGCCTCGTCATCCACAGATACGCAGTATTTT
>TRBV28|NA|TRBJ2-3|NA
CASSLSGRATQYF
TGTGCCAGCAGTTTGTCAGGACGGGCTACGCAGTATTTT
>TRBV10-3|NA|TRBJ1-5|few
CAISSDPTDQPQHF
TGTGCCATCAGCTCGGACCCCACGGATCAGCCCCAGCATTTT
>TRBV27|TRBD1|TRBJ1-4|NA
CASRSQGLLFF
TGTGCCAGCCGCTCACAGGGGTTACTGTTTTTT
>TRBV7-2|NA|TRBJ1-5|NA
CASSQEIYSNQPQHF
TGTGCCAGCAGCCAGGAGATTTATAGCAATCAGCCCCAGCATTTT
>TRBV27|NA|TRBJ1-3|few
CASSLQGNTIYF
TGTGCCAGCAGTTTACAGGGAAACACCATATATTTT
>TRBV4-2|TRBD2|TRBJ2-5|NA
CASSQEASGGAGFGETQYF
TGTGCCAGCAGCCAAGAGGCTAGCGGGGGGGCAGGGTTCGGAGAGACCCAGTACTTC
>TRBV15|NA|TRBJ2-7|NA
CATSREQVGGVSSYEQYF
TGTGCCACCAGCAGAGAACAGGTGGGGGGAGTAAGCTCCTACGAGCAGTACTTC
>TRBV2|TRBD2|TRBJ2-2|NA
CASSVGTSGGTGELFF
TGTGCCAGCAGTGTCGGAACTAGCGGTGGTACCGGGGAGCTGTTTTTT
>TRBV19|NA|TRBJ1-2|NA
CASTPMRPNYGYTF
TGTGCCAGTACCCCTATGCGGCCTAACTATGGCTACACCTTC
>TRBV5-1|NA|TRBJ1-5|once
CASSIQGNINQPQHF
TGCGCCAGCAGCATACAGGGTAACATTAATCAGCCCCAGCATTTT
>TRBV7-3|NA|TRBJ2-1|NA
CASSLLGGVGEQFF
TGTGCCAGCAGCCTCTTAGGGGGAGTGGGTGAGCAGTTCTTC
>TRBV7-2|NA|TRBJ1-3|few
CASSLGGAGNTIYF
TGTGCCAGCAGCTTAGGGGGGGCTGGAAACACCATATATTTT
>TRBV15|TRBD1|TRBJ1-3|NA
CATSKFGQARNTIYF
TGTGCCACCAGCAAATTCGGACAGGCGCGAAACACCATATATTTT
>TRBV5-5|TRBD2|TRBJ2-5|NA
CASSGGTSDQETQYF
TGTGCCAGCAGCGGGGGGACTAGCGACCAAGAGACCCAGTACTTC
>TRBV6-5|TRBD1|TRBJ2-1|NA
CASSRDREIQFF
TGTGCCAGCAGTCGAGACAGGGAAATACAGTTCTTC
>TRBV19|TRBD1|TRBJ1-5|once
CASSIRGRQSNQPQHF
TGTGCCAGTAGTATTAGGGGGCGACAGAGCAATCAGCCCCAGCATTTT
>TRBV7-2|NA|TRBJ2-3|NA
CASRVSGDTQYF
TGTGCCAGCAGGGTCAGTGGGGATACGCAGTATTTT
>TRBV7-2|TRBD1|TRBJ1-4|few
CASSQRGQNNEKLFF
TGTGCCAGTTCCCAGAGGGGGCAGAATAATGAAAAACTGTTTTTT
>TRBV19|NA|TRBJ1-1|NA
CASRIRQSSEAFF
TGTGCCAGTAGGATAAGACAGTCGAGTGAAGCTTTCTTT
>TRBV4-3|NA|TRBJ1-4|NA
CASSQAMGSATNEKLFF
TGCGCCAGCAGCCAAGCCATGGGATCTGCAACTAATGAAAAACTGTTTTTT
>TRBV19|NA|TRBJ1-6|NA
CASSIDDRYNSPLHF
TGTGCCAGTAGTATAGATGACAGATATAATTCACCCCTCCACTTT
>TRBV5-6|NA|TRBJ2-1|NA
CASSPTARGSYNEQFF
TGTGCCAGCAGTCCCACCGCCCGGGGATCCTACAATGAGCAGTTCTTC
>TRBV14|TRBD2|TRBJ2-3|NA
CASSQGTSGGHTDTQYF
TGTGCCAGCAGCCAAGGTACTAGCGGGGGCCACACAGATACGCAGTATTTT
>TRBV6-5|NA|TRBJ1-2|few
CASSYSANAGYYGYTF
TGTGCCAGCAGTTACTCGGCTAATGCGGGGTACTATGGCTACACCTTC
>TRBV11-2|NA|TRBJ2-7|NA
CASSPTRGVSGREQYF
TGTGCCAGCAGCCCTACCAGGGGGGTCTCGGGGCGGGAGCAGTACTTC
>TRBV29-1|NA|TRBJ2-7|NA
CSVEVSGLSSYEQYF
TGCAGCGTTGAAGTCTCGGGCCTCAGCTCCTACGAGCAGTACTTC
>TRBV19|NA|TRBJ2-7|few
CASSRTGSNEQYF
TGTGCCAGTAGTAGAACAGGGAGCAACGAGCAGTACTTC
>TRBV5-5|NA|TRBJ2-3|NA
CASSLLALIATDTQYF
TGTGCCAGCAGCTTATTGGCGTTGATAGCGACAGATACGCAGTATTTT
>TRBV4-3|NA|TRBJ1-6|NA
CASSQDPGQGNSPLHF
TGCGCCAGCAGCCAAGATCCGGGGCAGGGAAATTCACCCCTCCACTTT
>TRBV27|TRBD1|TRBJ1-2|NA
CASSRQGTNYGYTF
TGTGCCAGCAGTAGACAGGGAACTAACTATGGCTACACCTTC
>TRBV9|NA|TRBJ2-7|once
CASSAPFGEQYF
TGTGCCAGCAGCGCCCCTTTTGGGGAGCAGTACTTC
>TRBV5-5|NA|TRBJ2-2|NA
CASSLLGNTGELFF
TGTGCCAGCAGCTTGCTCGGGAACACCGGGGAGCTGTTTTTT
>TRBV4-2|NA|TRBJ1-5|NA
CASSQIDRESNQPQHF
TGTGCCAGCAGCCAAATAGACAGAGAAAGCAATCAGCCCCAGCATTTT
>TRBV18|NA|TRBJ1-1|NA
CASSLSTANTEAFF
TGTGCCAGCTCACTTTCGACAGCTAACACTGAAGCTTTCTTT
>TRBV6-5|NA|TRBJ1-1|NA
CASRKGPNTEAFF
TGTGCCAGCAGAAAAGGACCCAACACTGAAGCTTTCTTT
>TRBV5-1|TRBD2|TRBJ2-5|NA
CASSFTSGEETQYF
TGCGCCAGCAGCTTTACTAGCGGGGAAGAGACCCAGTACTTC
>TRBV5-3|TRBD1|TRBJ2-1|NA
CARSFGQDHYNEQFF
TGTGCCAGAAGCTTCGGACAGGATCACTACAATGAGCAGTTCTTC
>TRBV4-1|NA|TRBJ1-6|NA
CASSQVAGDNSPLHF
TGCGCCAGCAGCCAAGTGGCGGGGGATAATTCACCCCTCCACTTT
>TRBV9|TRBD1|TRBJ1-1|NA
CASSVTQGAKNTEAFF
TGTGCCAGCAGCGTCACACAGGGGGCGAAGAACACTGAAGCTTTCTTT
>TRBV29-1|NA|TRBJ1-2|NA
CSVDSGRGYTF
TGCAGCGTTGACTCCGGGAGGGGCTACACCTTC
>TRBV7-2|NA|TRBJ1-5|NA
CASSLSRDGYQPQHF
TGTGCCAGCAGCTTGAGCCGGGACGGTTATCAGCCCCAGCATTTT
>TRBV5-1|NA|TRBJ2-5|NA
CASSSSPTGHQETQYF
TGCGCCAGCAGCTCATCCCCGACAGGCCACCAAGAGACCCAGTACTTC
>TRBV6-6|NA|TRBJ1-6|NA
CASSYERRRNSPLHF
TGTGCCAGCAGTTACGAACGAAGGAGAAATTCACCCCTCCACTTT
>TRBV7-2|NA|TRBJ1-1|NA
CASTRYTEAFF
TGTGCCAGCACCCGATACACTGAAGCTTTCTTT
>TRBV5-6|NA|TRBJ2-5|NA
CASSFTGQETQYF
TGTGCCAGCAGCTTCACAGGGCAAGAGACCCAGTACTTC
>TRBV10-3|NA|TRBJ2-1|few
CAISDEGIYNEQFF
TGTGCCATCAGTGATGAGGGAATCTACAATGAGCAGTTCTTC
>TRBV18|NA|TRBJ1-1|NA
CASSPSQYRKNTEAFF
TGTGCCAGCTCACCAAGTCAGTACCGGAAGAACACTGAAGCTTTCTTT